These 14 T cell receptor beta chains share one sample of origin, sequenced in a study of T-cell reconstitution after alpha-beta-depleted transplantation in children. Preparing the TCRbeta library involved the use of unique molecular identifiers. TCRdb processed the PCR reads anew with MiXCR; each CDR3 protein has one entry. The sample records about 610,000 distinct CDR3 sequences, about 10% being singletons. The specimen was PBMCs from the stem cell graft donor, collected from the stem cell graft. All receptors derive from a human donor who donated a stem cell graft to a child with acute myeloid leukemia.

This clonotype occurred a few times. The chain has TRBV20-1 and TRBJ2-1, with 9 bases that match TRBD2. Germline loops: CDR1 DFQATT, CDR2 SNEGSKA (reference sequence). V dropped 5 bases and J dropped 2; count of bases not matched to a gene: 13. This CDR3 comprises 17 residues. This CDR3 is CSASSPMSSGAYNEQFF. The CDR3 bases are TGCAGTGCTTCGTCCCCGATGTCTAGCGGGGCCTACAATGAGCAGTTCTTC.

This clonotype has only a few counts. V usage is TRBV5-1 and J usage is TRBJ2-1; 8 nucleotides align to TRBD1. With 4 bases clipped from V and 8 bases from J, the junction kept 11 bases outside the gene matches. CDR1 and CDR2 from the germline V gene are SGHRS and YFSETQ. This CDR3 is 15 amino acids long. CDR3 protein: CASSLIPTGVDEQFF. The CDR3 DNA reads as TGCGCCAGCAGCCTAATCCCGACAGGGGTCGATGAGCAGTTCTTC.

This clonotype was detected many times. The V gene is TRBV12-3 or TRBV12-4, the J gene TRBJ2-3, with 7 bases fitting TRBD1. With V trimmed by 4 bases and J by 4 bases, 11 bases remained unmatched. This CDR3 has 16 residues. In nucleotides, the CDR3 is TGTGCCAGCAGTTCCTCCTCGACAGGGCCCCCAGATACGCAGTATTTT. Protein product: CASSSSSTGPPDTQYF.

The chain joins TRBV7-9 to TRBJ2-5; D is undetermined. Trimming removed 0 bases at V and 4 bases at J, with 12 bases between. The CDR3 loop spans 15 amino acids. Germline V gene lookup returns CDR1 SEHNR and CDR2 FQNEAQ (reference sequence). The chain's CDR3 is CASSLAPGKRETQYF. In DNA, the CDR3 is TGTGCCAGCAGCTTAGCGCCTGGAAAGAGAGAGACCCAGTACTTC. The entire variable domain, with the rest obtained from reference TRBV7-9 and TRBJ2-5, is as follows: DTGVSQNPRHKITKRGQNVTFRCDPISEHNRLYWYRQTLGQGPEFLTYFQNEAQLEKSRLLSDRFSAERPKGSFSTLEIQRTEQGDSAMYLCASSLAPGKRETQYFGPGTRLLVL.

This chain uses TRBV4-2 with TRBJ2-7; 9 nucleotides line up with TRBD1. This CDR3 comprises 16 residues. CDR1 is LGHNA, CDR2 YNFKEQ, per germline. V lost 1 base and J lost 6; bases outside the gene matches: 10. The CDR3 nucleotides read TGTGCCAGCAGCCAAGGGGTGTGGGACAGGGAAGGCGAGCAGTACTTC. It yields the protein CASSQGVWDREGEQYF.

This clonotype was counted ten times or more. The J gene is TRBJ2-1, the V gene TRBV7-6; the match to TRBD2 covers 9 bases. Germline assignment: CDR1 SGHVS and CDR2 FNYEAQ. With V trimmed by 4 bases and J by 10 bases, 11 bases remained unmatched. There are 15 residues in the CDR3. As DNA, the CDR3 is TGTGCCAGCAGCTGGGTTAGCGGGAGTTATGGAGAGCAGTTCTTC. Encoded protein: CASSWVSGSYGEQFF.

This clonotype was seen ten or more times. The genes are TRBV4-1 and TRBJ2-3; 7 bases agree with TRBD2. From germline, CDR1 is MGHRA and CDR2 YSYEKL. Germline trimming cut 0 bases from V and 2 bases from J; bases unmatched to any gene: 5. This CDR3 spans 16 amino acids. The CDR3 nucleotides read TGCGCCAGCAGCCAAGATGGGGGGGACCACACAGATACGCAGTATTTT. The encoded protein is CASSQDGGDHTDTQYF.

This clonotype came up many times. The genes are TRBV20-1 and TRBJ2-3; 9 bases are shared with TRBD2. Germline V lookup: CDR1 DFQATT, CDR2 SNEGSKA (reference sequence). V shed 6 bases, J shed 2 bases, and the junction held 12 bases outside the gene matches. The CDR3 has 16 amino acids. The CDR3 reads CSAGFVAGVTTDTQYF. In nucleotides, the CDR3 is TGCAGTGCCGGATTCGTAGCGGGAGTCACCACAGATACGCAGTATTTT.

Remarks on this clonotype: This could be a read error, since a much larger clone is one nucleotide away. The genes are TRBV5-1 and TRBJ2-5, with D uncertain. The CDR3 contains 14 residues. Germline assignment: CDR1 SGHRS and CDR2 YFSETQ. Trimming removed 4 bases at V and 1 base at J, with 11 bases between. CDR3 sequence reads: CASSQRVVQETQYF. The CDR3 DNA sequence: TGCGCCAGCAGCCAAAGGGTGGTCCAAGAGACCCAGTACTTC.

This clonotype has only a few counts. The chain recombines TRBV7-2 with TRBJ2-7; D is unresolved. V lost 3 bases to trimming and J lost 0 bases, with 15 bases between them. The CDR3 consists of 16 residues. Per the germline V gene, CDR1 is SGHTA and CDR2 is FQGNSA. The CDR3 DNA follows: TGTGCCAGCAGCTTCCCAACACGTGATTACTCCTACGAGCAGTACTTC. Its translation is CASSFPTRDYSYEQYF.

The chain employs TRBV15 and TRBJ2-3; no clear D gene. Trimming removed 0 bases at V and 1 base at J, with 14 bases between. The length of the CDR3 is 17 residues. The germline CDR1 and CDR2 sequences are LNHNV and YYDKDF (reference sequence). CDR3 in DNA: TGTGCCACCAGCAGAGATGACCCTCTCCCCGGCACAGATACGCAGTATTTT. Translating it yields CATSRDDPLPGTDTQYF.

This clonotype appeared many times. The rearrangement uses TRBV28 and TRBJ2-1; 12 bases are shared with TRBD1. Germline V gene data show CDR1 as MDHEN and CDR2 as SYDVKM. V trimming: 6 bases; J trimming: 10 bases; junction bases outside the gene matches: 13. The CDR3 contains 16 residues. This CDR3 reads CASSPPRDRGREEQFF. The CDR3 nucleotides are TGTGCCAGCAGCCCCCCTCGGGACAGGGGGCGCGAAGAGCAGTTCTTC.

This clonotype was observed at least ten times. The V call is TRBV7-3, the J call TRBJ2-5, with 10 nucleotides matching TRBD2. Germline V gene data show CDR1 as SGHTA and CDR2 as FQGTGA. The CDR3 is made up of 14 amino acids. After removal of 6 bases from V and 5 bases from J, the junction contained 6 bases not matched to a gene. CDR3 region: CASSPSGRAETQYF. DNA for the CDR3: TGTGCCAGCAGTCCCAGCGGGAGGGCGGAGACCCAGTACTTC.

This rearrangement joins TRBV30 to TRBJ2-5; D not resolved. The V end lost 0 bases, the J end lost 3 bases, and 11 bases lay between the germline ends. Germline CDR1 is GTSNPN and CDR2 is SVGIG (reference sequence). The CDR3 consists of 14 residues. DNA of the CDR3: TGTGCCTGGAGTGTTAGGGCAGCCGAAGAGACCCAGTACTTC. It codes for CAWSVRAAEETQYF.